Listed here are 15 T cell receptor beta chains from one sample, sequenced in a study of T-cell memory formation after mild COVID-19. TCRdb itself ran the 5' RACE reads through MiXCR, one entry per CDR3 protein. The table lists about 470,000 distinct CDR3 sequences, around a quarter of them singletons. Sequenced sample: PBMCs or a T cell subset sorted from them (not recorded which). These receptors were collected from an adult woman who had mild COVID-19 (a few samples of this study predate the infection). Cell type and time point are not known.

This clonotype has more than one count but fewer than ten. The chain couples TRBV12-3 or TRBV12-4 to TRBJ2-3; 13 nucleotides match TRBD2. V lost 4 bases, J lost 5 bases, and 6 bases stayed unmatched. The CDR3 runs 16 residues. The CDR3 protein is CASSSTSGRARDTQYF. The CDR3, as DNA: TGTGCCAGCAGTTCTACTAGCGGGAGGGCCAGAGATACGCAGTATTTT.

The chain links TRBV4-1 to TRBJ1-1; D is ambiguous. V gave up 5 bases and J gave up 1 base, with 17 bases separating them. The CDR3 covers 16 residues. Germline-derived CDR1 and CDR2 are MGHRA and YSYEKL. CDR3 amino acids: CASSETWKSGNTEAFF. CDR3 DNA sequence: TGCGCCAGCAGCGAAACCTGGAAGTCGGGGAACACTGAAGCTTTCTTT.

This chain connects TRBV4-1 to TRBJ1-1, with D hard to call. The CDR3 consists of 16 residues. V was clipped by 0 bases and J by 7 bases, with 18 bases between them. Germline lookup yields CDR1 MGHRA and CDR2 YSYEKL. The CDR3 region is CASSQEVRAGSVEAFF. The CDR3 coding sequence is TGCGCCAGCAGCCAAGAAGTGAGGGCAGGTTCTGTTGAAGCTTTCTTT.

The chain is built from TRBV10-3 and TRBJ2-7, with D possibly matching TRBD1 (6 bases). CDR1 and CDR2 from the germline V gene are ENHRY and SYGVKD. V was pared by 6 bases and J by 10 bases, with 16 bases between. This CDR3 region has 12 residues. The CDR3 sequence: CAIRETGTGQYF. The CDR3 DNA is TGTGCCATCAGGGAGACAGGCACAGGACAGTACTTC.

This clonotype was detected only a few times. V and J are TRBV7-9 and TRBJ2-7; maybe TRBD1 (6 bases). The CDR3 totals 16 residues. The germline gives CDR1 SEHNR, CDR2 FQNEAQ (reference sequence). The V end was cut by 5 bases, the J end by 0 bases, with 17 bases between. CDR3 in amino acids: CASSPGTSRTSYEQYF. Here the CDR3 DNA reads TGTGCCAGCAGCCCTGGGACATCCAGAACCTCCTACGAGCAGTACTTC.

The J gene is TRBJ2-7, the V gene TRBV20-1; perhaps TRBD2 as D (6 bases). The ends were cut back, 1 base at V and 9 bases at J, with 19 bases in the middle. Germline V gives CDR1 DFQATT, CDR2 SNEGSKA (reference sequence). The CDR3 is 14 amino acids. The CDR3 DNA reads TGCAGTGCTAGAGTGGCCGCGGAGGGAGGATGGCAGTACTTC. Amino acid sequence: CSARVAAEGGWQYF.

This clonotype was seen once. The chain joins TRBV12-3 or TRBV12-4 to TRBJ2-7, with a possible D match to TRBD1 (6 bases). The CDR3 has 12 residues. V dropped 10 bases and J dropped 2 bases, with 12 bases sitting between them. The CDR3 region is CAIRTEAYEQYF. As DNA, the CDR3 is TGTGCCATCAGGACAGAAGCCTACGAGCAGTACTTC.

A few counts support this clonotype. CDR3 residues: CASRDTSYNEQFF. The CDR3 DNA sequence: TGTGCCAGCAGGGACACTAGCTACAATGAGCAGTTCTTC. V is TRBV2 and J is TRBJ2-1; D may match TRBD1 or TRBD2 (5 bases each). The CDR3 sequence is 13 residues long. Trimming left V 6 bases short and J 3 bases short, with 9 bases between. The germline gives CDR1 SNHLY, CDR2 FYNNEI.

The CDR3 region is CASSLSASGSNEQFF. Here the CDR3 DNA reads TGTGCCAGCAGCTTATCGGCTAGCGGGAGTAATGAGCAGTTCTTC. The chain joins TRBV7-3 to TRBJ2-1, with 10 bases aligning to TRBD2. J was trimmed by 7 bases and V by 2 bases; bases with no gene match: 5. CDR3 length: 15 residues. Per the germline V gene, CDR1 is SGHTA and CDR2 is FQGTGA.

This clonotype appeared many times. V and J are TRBV5-1 and TRBJ2-7; 8 bases are a match to TRBD1. Germline lookup yields CDR1 SGHRS and CDR2 YFSETQ. The CDR3 loop spans 15 amino acids. The junction had 7 bases not matched to a gene; V was cut back by 2 bases and J by 3 bases. DNA of the CDR3: TGCGCCAGCAGCTTTAGCAGGGGGCAAAGCTACGAGCAGTACTTC. It encodes CASSFSRGQSYEQYF.

A few counts support this clonotype. This chain connects TRBV7-3 to TRBJ2-5; 7 nucleotides align to TRBD2. The CDR3 is made up of 13 amino acids. The junction had 3 bases not matched to a gene; V was cut back by 5 bases and J by 3 bases. Germline CDR1 and CDR2: SGHTA and FQGTGA. The CDR3 nucleotides are TGTGCCAGCAGCCGTACTAGCGAAGAGACCCAGTACTTC. Residues: CASSRTSEETQYF.

This clonotype was recorded a few times. V and J are TRBV28 and TRBJ2-1; possibly TRBD1 for D (6 bases). Deletions cut 2 bases from V and 14 bases from J, with 10 bases between. Per germline, CDR1 MDHEN and CDR2 SYDVKM. The CDR3 is made up of 11 amino acids. The CDR3 reads CASSLVGAKFF. For the CDR3, the DNA is TGTGCCAGCAGTTTAGTGGGGGCGAAGTTCTTC.

This clonotype was seen at least ten times. The rearrangement uses TRBV12-3 or TRBV12-4 and TRBJ2-2; unclear D gene. CDR3 size: 13 residues. Trimming shortened V by 6 bases and J by 6 bases, and 11 bases separated the two germline ends. The CDR3 spells CASSPGGAGELFF. The CDR3, as DNA: TGTGCCAGCAGCCCGGGCGGCGCCGGGGAGCTGTTTTTT.

This clonotype has a handful of counts. The rearrangement links TRBV5-1 to TRBJ1-1; D uncertain. The CDR3 loop spans 15 amino acids. Trimming removed 0 bases at V and 1 base at J, with 10 bases between. The germline CDR1 and CDR2 sequences are SGHRS and YFSETQ. CDR3 sequence (DNA): TGCGCCAGCAGCTTGGCCGGAGGCCAGAACACTGAAGCTTTCTTT. Translation: CASSLAGGQNTEAFF. The full variable domain, rest sourced from reference TRBV5-1 and TRBJ1-1, is KAGVTQTPRYLIKTRGQQVTLSCSPISGHRSVSWYQQTPGQGLQFLFEYFSETQRNKGNFPGRFSGRQFSNSRSEMNVSTLELGDSALYLCASSLAGGQNTEAFFGQGTRLTVV.

This clonotype was counted a few times. This chain uses TRBV20-1 with TRBJ2-7, with 11 bases lining up with TRBD1. CDR1 is DFQATT and CDR2 is SNEGSKA in the germline V gene (reference sequence). The ends lost 2 bases at V and 6 bases at J; junction bases unmatched: 9. The length of the CDR3 is 15 residues. The CDR3 loop is CSARNFGTGGSEQYF. DNA of the CDR3: TGCAGTGCTAGAAATTTTGGGACAGGGGGTTCCGAGCAGTACTTC.